This T cell receptor (beta chain) was documented in a study of cytomegalovirus exposure and HLA in healthy donors. About the research overall: A prior study identified over 100 million unique TCR beta sequences from 190 million or so T cells.

It was with 60 Vbeta and 13 Jbeta primers that the PCR ran. The protocol was immunoSEQ multiplex PCR, while the TCRdb copy is restricted to in-frame clones and leaves out a portion. Of under 55,000 clones in the sample, roughly 69% were seen once. This CDR3 comprises 17 residues. Germline CDR1 reads SGHNT; CDR2 reads YYREEE (reference sequence). V lost 1 base, J lost 6 bases, and 9 bases stayed unmatched. General study findings and limits: Later analysis identified several of the most significant clusters that appeared linked to common viral pathogens. Using a false discovery rate of 0.05, a later analysis showed that 15,000 to 20,000 TCR beta sequences were associated with HLA alleles. Among the sequence variants, a highly shared cluster was likely an artifact of sequencing.

Remarks on this clone: Its target is not known.

The source material was PBMCs. This sequence joins TRBV5-4 and TRBJ2-2; TRBD2 aligns across 10 bases. The clonotype originates from a woman aged 25-40 years in good health and CMV-seronegative. The CDR3 here is CASSLYRAGGPSGELFF. CDR3 bases: TGTGCCAGCAGCTTGTATAGAGCGGGGGGGCCCTCCGGGGAGCTGTTTTTT.